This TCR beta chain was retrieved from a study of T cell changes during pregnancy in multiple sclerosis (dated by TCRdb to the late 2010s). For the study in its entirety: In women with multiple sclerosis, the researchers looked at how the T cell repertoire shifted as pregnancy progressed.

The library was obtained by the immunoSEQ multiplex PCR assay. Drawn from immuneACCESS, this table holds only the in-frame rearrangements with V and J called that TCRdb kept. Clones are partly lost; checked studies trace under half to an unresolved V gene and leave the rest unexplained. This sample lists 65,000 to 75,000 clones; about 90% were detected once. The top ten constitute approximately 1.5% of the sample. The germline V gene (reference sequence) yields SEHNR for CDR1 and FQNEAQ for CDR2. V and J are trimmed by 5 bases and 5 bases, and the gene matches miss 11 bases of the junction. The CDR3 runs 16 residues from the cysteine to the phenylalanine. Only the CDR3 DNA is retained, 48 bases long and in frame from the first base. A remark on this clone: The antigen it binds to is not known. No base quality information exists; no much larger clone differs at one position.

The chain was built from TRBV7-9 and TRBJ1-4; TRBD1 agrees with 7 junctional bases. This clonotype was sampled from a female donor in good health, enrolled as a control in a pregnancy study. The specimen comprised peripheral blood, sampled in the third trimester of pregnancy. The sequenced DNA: TGTGCCAGCAGCCCACCGCGGACAGGAGAGAATGAAAAACTGTTTTTT. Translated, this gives CASSPPRTGENEKLFF.